Presented here are 19 T cell receptor beta chains from one specimen sequenced in a study of shared clonotypes between healthy human individuals. TCRdb's copy holds only in-frame clones and misses some; the assay was immunoSEQ multiplex PCR. This sample has millions of clones, with over 90% found just once. The sequencing sample was made of naive CD4+ T cells from PBMCs. The subset was: CD45RA+ positively selected. These receptors all come from a man between 18 and 29 years old in good health. Some clones in this sample may be carry-over from other donors' samples.

The CDR3 DNA sequence: TGTGCCAGCAGTCCCGTCGGGATCACCGGGGAGCTGTTTTTT. Translating it yields CASSPVGITGELFF. V and J are TRBV6-6 and TRBJ2-2, with D possibly being TRBD2 (5 bases). The V and J ends lost 5 bases and 4 bases respectively, with 11 bases between them. CDR3 size: 14 residues. Germline lookup yields CDR1 MNHNY and CDR2 SVGAGI (reference sequence).

The chain recombines TRBV7-9 with TRBJ2-3; TRBD2 is a possible D gene (6 bases). CDR1 and CDR2 (germline): SEHNR, FQNEAQ (reference sequence). V was clipped by 1 base and J by 0 bases, with 14 bases between them. This CDR3 is built from 17 residues. Here the CDR3 DNA reads TGTGCCAGCAGCTTAGGGGTTAGCGGAGGTAGCACAGATACGCAGTATTTT. As protein: CASSLGVSGGSTDTQYF.

The chain carries TRBV6-1 and TRBJ2-7; TRBD1 might be the D (5 bases). The germline V gene encodes CDR1 MNHNS and CDR2 SASEGT. V was cut by 4 bases and J by 2 bases, with 12 bases left in between. The CDR3 spans 14 residues. The CDR3, as DNA: TGTGCCAGCAGTGGGGCAGGGTCAACCTACGAGCAGTACTTC. Translating it yields CASSGAGSTYEQYF.

The gene calls are TRBV19 and TRBJ2-4, with 12 bases matching TRBD2. From germline, CDR1 is LNHDA and CDR2 SQIVND (reference sequence). With 6 bases clipped from V and 4 bases from J, the junction kept 7 bases outside the gene matches. This CDR3 is built from 16 residues. In nucleotides, the CDR3 is TGTGCCAGTAGGCTAGCGGGAGGGAAGTCTAAAAACATTCAGTACTTC. Protein product: CASRLAGGKSKNIQYF.

The CDR3, as DNA: TGTGCCAGCAGCCCGCCGGGACAGGGAAGTACTGAAGCTTTCTTT. This sequence encodes CASSPPGQGSTEAFF. The rearrangement links TRBV4-2 to TRBJ1-1; TRBD1 matches at 9 bases. Looked up from germline, CDR1 is LGHNA and CDR2 is YNFKEQ. The J segment lost 5 bases and the V segment lost 4 bases, leaving 8 bases of the junction unmatched. The CDR3 length is 15 residues.

As regards this clone: Within the sample, other DNA sequences also encode this same CDR3. V and J are TRBV5-1 and TRBJ2-1, with TRBD2 matching over 10 bases. V trimming: 5 bases; J trimming: 0 bases; junction bases outside the gene matches: 5. The CDR3 covers 16 residues. Germline loops: CDR1 SGHRS, CDR2 YFSETQ. CDR3 in DNA: TGCGCCAGCAGTTCTGCTAGCGGGAGCTCCTACAATGAGCAGTTCTTC. It codes for CASSSASGSSYNEQFF.

This chain connects TRBV14 to TRBJ1-5; 7 nucleotides line up with TRBD1. CDR3 length equals 15 residues. V lost 4 bases and J lost 0; bases outside the gene matches: 3. Germline loops: CDR1 SGHDN, CDR2 FVKESK. The CDR3 DNA is TGTGCCAGCAGCCCAGGGGGGCATAGCAATCAGCCCCAGCATTTT. As protein: CASSPGGHSNQPQHF.

This clone appeared a single time. The chain employs TRBV19 and TRBJ2-1, with TRBD2 identical over 10 bases. There are 14 residues in the CDR3. CDR1 is LNHDA, CDR2 SQIVND, per germline (reference sequence). V trimming: 7 bases; J trimming: 2 bases; junction bases outside the gene matches: 2. CDR3: CASKGLAPYNEQFF. The CDR3 bases are TGTGCCAGTAAGGGACTAGCGCCCTACAATGAGCAGTTCTTC.

This sequence joins TRBV11-3 and TRBJ2-5, with 12 bases identical to TRBD2. V trimming: 5 bases; J trimming: 7 bases; junction bases outside the gene matches: 14. Germline CDR1 is SGHNT and CDR2 is YENEEA. The CDR3 totals 17 residues. In DNA form, the CDR3 reads TGTGCCAGCAGCCAATCCGGGACTAGCGGGCCATATGGGACCCAGTACTTC. This gives the protein CASSQSGTSGPYGTQYF.

This clone came up once. This chain joins TRBV19 and TRBJ2-3; D gene uncertain. This CDR3 has 16 amino acids. Trimming cost V 2 bases and J 4 bases, with 16 bases left between them. Germline CDR1 LNHDA, CDR2 SQIVND (reference sequence). CDR3 bases: TGTGCCAGTAGTATAAGGGCTGGCGTTTGGGCAGATACGCAGTATTTT. Its translation is CASSIRAGVWADTQYF.

The chain recombines TRBV28 with TRBJ2-7, with 11 bases identical to TRBD2. This CDR3 contains 15 residues. The V gene end was trimmed by 5 bases and the J gene end by 2 bases; junction bases not matched to a gene: 5. Germline assignment: CDR1 MDHEN and CDR2 SYDVKM. The CDR3: CASSPLAGGPYEQYF. DNA for the CDR3: TGTGCCAGCAGTCCGCTAGCGGGAGGACCCTACGAGCAGTACTTC.

This clone occurred once. V usage is TRBV10-3 and J usage is TRBJ2-1, with TRBD2 identical over 10 bases. This CDR3 has 17 amino acids. CDR1 is ENHRY, CDR2 SYGVKD, per germline. The J segment lost 0 bases and the V segment lost 4 bases, leaving 6 bases of the junction unmatched. CDR3 amino acids: CAISAPAGGYSYNEQFF. CDR3 bases: TGTGCCATCAGTGCCCCAGCGGGAGGGTACTCCTACAATGAGCAGTTCTTC.

The chain employs TRBV28 and TRBJ2-2; tentatively, D is TRBD1 (6 bases). The CDR3 runs 14 residues. Germline CDR1 and CDR2: MDHEN and SYDVKM. V was cut by 3 bases and J by 2 bases, with 7 bases left in between. The CDR3 region has the DNA TGTGCCAGCAGTTTGGGACATAACACCGGGGAGCTGTTTTTT. It yields the protein CASSLGHNTGELFF. Based on the CDR3 plus reference TRBV28 and TRBJ2-2, the full variable domain is DVKVTQSSRYLVKRTGEKVFLECVQDMDHENMFWYRQDPGLGLRLIYFSYDVKMKEKGDIPEGYSVSREKKERFSLILESASTNQTSMYLCASSLGHNTGELFFGEGSRLTVL.

On this clone: In the same sample, other DNA sequences code for this CDR3. The genes are TRBV9 and TRBJ1-2, with unresolved D. This CDR3 region has 13 residues. Looked up from germline, CDR1 is SGDLS and CDR2 is YYNGEE. Trimming pared 0 bases from V and 2 bases from J, leaving 5 bases between. The CDR3 sequence is CASSVDENYGYTF. The CDR3 nucleotides read TGTGCCAGCAGCGTAGACGAAAACTATGGCTACACCTTC.

Turning to this clone: The same CDR3 can be traced to other DNA sequences in this sample. The rearrangement uses TRBV6-5 and TRBJ2-7; D gene unclear. The CDR3 has 11 residues. Germline V CDR1 and CDR2: MNHEY, SVGAGI. Trimming removed 8 bases at V and 1 base at J, with 6 bases between. The CDR3 reads CASSESYEQYF. DNA of the CDR3: TGTGCCAGCTCAGAATCCTACGAGCAGTACTTC.

The chain recombines TRBV4-1 with TRBJ1-1; possibly TRBD1 for D (5 bases). Trimming cost V 2 bases and J 1 base, with 11 bases left between them. CDR1 is MGHRA and CDR2 is YSYEKL in the germline V gene. The CDR3 runs 15 residues. As DNA, the CDR3 is TGCGCCAGCAGCCAAAGTACAGGATGGAACACTGAAGCTTTCTTT. Translating gives CASSQSTGWNTEAFF.

V usage is TRBV4-2 and J usage is TRBJ2-6; a weak D match, TRBD2 (7 bases). This CDR3 contains 18 residues. Germline values: CDR1 LGHNA, CDR2 YNFKEQ. V lost 3 bases to trimming and J lost 0 bases, with 15 bases between them. The CDR3 coding sequence is TGTGCCAGCAGCCACGTCGCGGGGGCGATCTCTGGGGCCAACGTCCTGACTTTC. Its protein product is CASSHVAGAISGANVLTF.

The gene calls are TRBV6-6 and TRBJ2-7; no firm D call. Trimming took 6 bases from V and 2 from J, leaving 14 bases between them. The germline gives CDR1 MNHNY, CDR2 SVGAGI (reference sequence). The CDR3 consists of 14 residues. The CDR3 region is CASSRSAATYEQYF. The CDR3 nucleotides are TGTGCCAGCAGCCGAAGTGCAGCAACCTACGAGCAGTACTTC.

This CDR3 reads CASSRRDRGFDEQFF. The CDR3 DNA is TGTGCCAGCAGCCGCCGGGACAGGGGGTTTGATGAGCAGTTCTTC. This chain connects TRBV7-2 to TRBJ2-1; 11 nucleotides align to TRBD1. From germline, CDR1 is SGHTA and CDR2 FQGNSA. The CDR3 loop spans 15 amino acids. With 5 bases clipped from V and 8 bases from J, the junction kept 8 bases outside the gene matches.